These 18 T cell receptor beta chains were all obtained from the same sample, sequenced in a study of shared clonotypes between healthy human individuals (dated by TCRdb to about 2020). Library construction relied on the immunoSEQ multiplex PCR assay. Sourced from immuneACCESS, this table was stored by TCRdb with only in-frame sequences that have V and J called. A share of the clones is absent; for the studies checked, an unresolved V gene accounts for under half, and the remainder has no known explanation. The sample data list about 1.4 million clones, and roughly 96% of these were observed just once. Over 1% of the sample rests with the top ten. The sequencing input was naive CD4+ T cells sorted from blood. The sample's cell subset or site label, decoded: CD45RA+ positively selected. The receptors stem from a man aged 25-45 years in good health.

This chain connects TRBV10-1 to TRBJ2-1; 12 bases align to TRBD2. The CDR3 loop spans 16 amino acids. From germline, CDR1 is WNHNN and CDR2 SYGVQD (reference sequence). V lost 3 bases and J lost 9; bases outside the gene matches: 9. DNA for the CDR3: TGCGCCAGCAGTGACCCTACTAGCGGGAGGTTCCCTGAGCAGTTCTTC. The encoded protein is CASSDPTSGRFPEQFF.

This clone was observed once. The chain combines TRBV5-4 with TRBJ2-2, with D perhaps assigned TRBD1 or TRBD2 (5 bases each). The CDR3 runs to 14 residues. The V end was cut by 7 bases, the J end by 0 bases, with 10 bases between. The germline CDR1 and CDR2 sequences are SGHNT and YYREEE (reference sequence). In DNA form, the CDR3 reads TGTGCCAGCCGCCAGGGAGCGAACACCGGGGAGCTGTTTTTT. Encoded protein: CASRQGANTGELFF.

This sequence joins TRBV11-3 and TRBJ2-1, with 11 bases that match TRBD2. Germline V gene sequence: CDR1 SGHNT, CDR2 YENEEA. This CDR3 spans 17 amino acids. Trimming took 3 bases from V and 4 from J; bases not matched to a gene: 8. The CDR3 region is CASSLGVTSGTYNEQFF. For the CDR3, the DNA is TGTGCCAGCAGCTTGGGAGTGACTAGCGGGACATACAATGAGCAGTTCTTC.

The J gene is TRBJ2-3, the V gene TRBV5-4; 11 bases line up with TRBD2. Trimming at V came to 4 bases and at J to 5 bases, leaving 6 bases not matched to a gene. This CDR3 comprises 15 residues. Germline V gene sequence: CDR1 SGHNT, CDR2 YYREEE (reference sequence). This CDR3 reads CASSVLAGERDTQYF. The CDR3, as DNA: TGTGCCAGCAGCGTACTAGCGGGAGAGAGAGATACGCAGTATTTT.

V usage is TRBV6-1 and J usage is TRBJ1-2, with D uncertain. In germline, CDR1 is MNHNS, CDR2 SASEGT. This CDR3 has 13 residues. V was trimmed by 2 bases and J by 4 bases, leaving 8 bases between them. This CDR3 is CASSELGSYGYTF. Written as DNA, the CDR3 is TGTGCCAGCAGTGAATTGGGCAGCTATGGCTACACCTTC.

The rearrangement uses TRBV10-3 and TRBJ1-2; D is possibly TRBD1 (5 bases). The length of the CDR3 is 15 residues. The germline CDR1 and CDR2 sequences are ENHRY and SYGVKD. V gave up 8 bases and J gave up 7 bases, with 23 bases separating them. The CDR3 DNA follows: TGTGCCATCGGAACCAGGGCCACCCAGCCTCCTGGCTACACCTTC. It encodes CAIGTRATQPPGYTF.

This chain uses TRBV19 with TRBJ2-1; tentatively, D is TRBD2 (5 bases). V lost 6 bases and J lost 6, with 12 bases in between. This CDR3 spans 13 amino acids. Germline lookup yields CDR1 LNHDA and CDR2 SQIVND (reference sequence). The CDR3 region has the DNA TGTGCCAGTAGCTCTACTAGGATCAATGAGCAGTTCTTC. Translation: CASSSTRINEQFF. Based on the CDR3 plus reference TRBV19 and TRBJ2-1, the full variable domain is DGGITQSPKYLFRKEGQNVTLSCEQNLNHDAMYWYRQDPGQGLRLIYYSQIVNDFQKGDIAEGYSVSREKKESFPLTVTSAQKNPTAFYLCASSSTRINEQFFGPGTRLTVL.

In its sample, this clone was seen once. The chain joins TRBV9 to TRBJ2-3; 8 positions match TRBD2. The V gene's germline CDR1 is SGDLS and CDR2 YYNGEE. This CDR3 has 17 amino acids. V was pared by 9 bases and J by 0 bases, with 15 bases of the junction left unmatched. The chain's CDR3 is CAKTIAGSNSSTDTQYF. The CDR3 bases are TGTGCCAAGACTATAGCGGGATCCAATTCTAGCACAGATACGCAGTATTTT.

The gene calls are TRBV5-1 and TRBJ2-5, with 16 bases fitting TRBD2. The germline V gene has CDR1 SGHRS and CDR2 YFSETQ. The V gene end was trimmed by 3 bases and the J gene end by 2 bases; junction bases not matched to a gene: 16. The CDR3 consists of 21 residues. This CDR3 reads CASSWTPGTSGRASPQETQYF. In DNA, the CDR3 is TGCGCCAGCAGCTGGACCCCCGGGACTAGCGGGAGGGCCTCTCCGCAAGAGACCCAGTACTTC.

CDR3 in DNA: TGTGCCAGCAGCCAAGTTGAGGGCTCAGATACGCAGTATTTT. It yields the protein CASSQVEGSDTQYF. J is TRBJ2-3 and V is TRBV14; the D gene is possibly TRBD2 (5 bases). The germline gives CDR1 SGHDN, CDR2 FVKESK. The V gene lost 1 base and the J gene lost 4 bases, with 9 bases spanning the gap. CDR3 length: 14 residues.

CDR3 protein: CATGTGGSYEQYF. CDR3 in DNA: TGTGCCACTGGGACAGGGGGTTCCTACGAGCAGTACTTC. The rearrangement joins TRBV19 to TRBJ2-7; 11 nucleotides agree with TRBD1. Trimming took 10 bases from V and 1 from J; bases not matched to a gene: 3. The length of the CDR3 is 13 residues. Germline V lookup: CDR1 LNHDA, CDR2 SQIVND (reference sequence).

The chain is built from TRBV7-8 and TRBJ2-5; 7 nucleotides align to TRBD2. In germline, CDR1 is SGHVS, CDR2 FQNEAQ. This CDR3 is built from 17 residues. V lost 5 bases and J lost 4; bases outside the gene matches: 16. CDR3 loop: CASSPLSAGVGGETQYF. Here the CDR3 DNA reads TGTGCCAGCAGCCCGCTCTCCGCGGGAGTGGGAGGAGAGACCCAGTACTTC.

CDR3 in DNA: TGTGCCAGCAGCTTAGCGCTTGGACAGGGGTCCACCTACGAGCAGTACTTC. It encodes CASSLALGQGSTYEQYF. The chain uses TRBV7-9 and TRBJ2-7; 9 bases fit TRBD1. After removal of 0 bases from V and 2 bases from J, the junction contained 8 bases not matched to a gene. CDR1 is SEHNR, CDR2 FQNEAQ, per germline (reference sequence). The CDR3 length is 17 residues.

The chain has TRBV5-1 and TRBJ2-1; 9 nucleotides line up with TRBD2. The CDR3 contains 16 residues. CDR1 SGHRS and CDR2 YFSETQ come from the germline V gene. The J segment lost 4 bases and the V segment lost 0 bases, leaving 5 bases of the junction unmatched. The CDR3 loop reads CASSLDPSGVYNEQFF. The CDR3 DNA reads TGCGCCAGCAGCTTGGATCCTAGCGGGGTTTACAATGAGCAGTTCTTC.

This clone was counted a single time. The rearrangement links TRBV6-5 to TRBJ2-1; D remains ambiguous. This CDR3 contains 14 residues. Germline V gene data show CDR1 as MNHEY and CDR2 as SVGAGI. V was cut by 5 bases and J by 9 bases, with 17 bases left in between. The CDR3 spells CASSRLQGWGEQFF. DNA for the CDR3: TGTGCCAGCAGTCGCCTCCAAGGGTGGGGTGAGCAGTTCTTC.

Here the CDR3 reads CASSGSDERVNQPQHF. The CDR3 DNA follows: TGTGCCAGCAGTGGGAGTGATGAGCGGGTCAATCAGCCCCAGCATTTT. The chain has TRBV2 and TRBJ1-5; D remains ambiguous. Trimming took 4 bases from V and 3 from J, leaving 16 bases between them. Germline lookup yields CDR1 SNHLY and CDR2 FYNNEI. There are 16 residues in the CDR3.

CDR3 in amino acids: CASTRTSGSLYEQYF. CDR3 DNA: TGTGCCAGCACCCGAACTAGCGGGAGTCTGTACGAGCAGTACTTC. The J gene is TRBJ2-7, the V gene TRBV7-2; 11 nucleotides align to TRBD2. The CDR3 is 15 residues long. Germline V CDR1 and CDR2: SGHTA, FQGNSA. V dropped 7 bases and J dropped 4; count of bases not matched to a gene: 9.

The chain is built from TRBV10-3 and TRBJ1-1; D is ambiguous. V dropped 1 base and J dropped 6 bases, with 12 bases sitting between them. CDR3 length: 14 amino acids. Germline lookup yields CDR1 ENHRY and CDR2 SYGVKD. The CDR3 is CAISEYGERAEAFF. The CDR3 bases are TGTGCCATCAGTGAGTATGGGGAGAGGGCTGAAGCTTTCTTT.